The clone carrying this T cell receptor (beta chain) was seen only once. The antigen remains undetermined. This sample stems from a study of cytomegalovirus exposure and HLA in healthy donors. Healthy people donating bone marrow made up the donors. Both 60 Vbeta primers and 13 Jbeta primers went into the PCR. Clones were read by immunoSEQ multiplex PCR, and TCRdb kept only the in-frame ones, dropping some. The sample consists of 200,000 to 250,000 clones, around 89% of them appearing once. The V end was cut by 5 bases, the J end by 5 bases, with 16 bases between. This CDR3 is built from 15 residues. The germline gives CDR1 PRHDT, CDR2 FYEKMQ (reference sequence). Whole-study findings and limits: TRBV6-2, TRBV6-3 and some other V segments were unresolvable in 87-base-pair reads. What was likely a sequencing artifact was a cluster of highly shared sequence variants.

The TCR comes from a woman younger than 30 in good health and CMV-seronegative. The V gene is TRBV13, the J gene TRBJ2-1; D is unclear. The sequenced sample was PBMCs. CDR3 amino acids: CASSPSEFEDNEQFF. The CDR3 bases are TGTGCCAGCAGCCCCTCTGAGTTTGAGGACAATGAGCAGTTCTTC. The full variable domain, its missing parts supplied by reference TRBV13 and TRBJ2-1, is AAGVIQSPRHLIKEKRETATLKCYPIPRHDTVYWYQQGPGQDPQFLISFYEKMQSDKGSIPDRFSAQQFSDYHSELNMSSLELGDSALYFCASSPSEFEDNEQFFGPGTRLTVL.